This is a list of T cell receptor beta chains from one sample in a study of CD8 T cells in ankylosing spondylitis. TCRdb used MiXCR to reprocess the 5' RACE reads, holding one entry per CDR3 protein. In the table there are approximately 220,000 distinct CDR3 sequences, approximately 10% of which are singletons. Sequences were obtained from blood, either unsorted or a sorted T cell fraction (not recorded which). Receptor source: a male donor with ankylosing spondylitis or in good health (not recorded which). The CDR3 runs from the conserved cysteine through the conserved F or W. Where a row states a size, it is once, few, many or the class of an expanded clone; other rows omit it.

v_gene | abundance | CDR3aa
TRBV19 | NA | CASSPWTLGQEKLFF
TRBV19 | NA | CASNFGTPYDEQYF
TRBV4-1 | NA | CASSQDSKNTGELFF
TRBV11-1 | many | CASSLKNTKETQYF
TRBV7-3 | many | CASSLATGKHNEQFF
TRBV7-2 | many | CASSLRDDTYNEQFF
TRBV24-1 | many | CATSPGTGKYF
TRBV7-6 | few | CASSALSQGYEQYF
TRBV5-1 | many | CASRSNYEQYF
TRBV5-6 | many | CASSSYRGTVSQPQHF
TRBV11-2 | many | CASSLGGTGMHSNQPQHF
TRBV2 | NA | CASSEGVVTEAFF
TRBV28 | many | CASSQLRNTEAFF
TRBV5-1 | many | CASSLAPPDGANEKLFF
TRBV7-3 | many | CASSSYLGTDYEQYF
TRBV6-5 | NA | CASSLGQVHQPQHF
TRBV10-3 | many | CAISWKSGNTIYF
TRBV20-1 | many | CSAIGGQGVLDTQYF
TRBV7-9 | many | CASSTPGTVTGYTF
TRBV20-1 | NA | CSARGTGGGEQYF
TRBV10-3 | many | CAISEFDHEKLFF
TRBV12-3/TRBV12-4 | NA | CASSFEGRASPLHF
TRBV14 | NA | CASSQVGEGYNEQFF
TRBV20-1 | many | CSARTGGETQYF
TRBV7-8 | NA | CASSLRRDLPGTQYF
TRBV27 | NA | CASSSAGTGYFGYTF
TRBV5-1 | few | CASSGGLAGAPEQFF
TRBV28 | many | CASREEQVRSVLTF
TRBV9 | many | CASSVALAGYNEQFF
TRBV7-9 | many | CASSSNLLAGGPDTQYF
TRBV7-9 | NA | CASSAGKETQYF
TRBV3-1 | many | CASSLDGSGGGADTQYF
TRBV9 | few | CASSGRGTGNEQYF
TRBV20-1 | many | CSALDRRFSYEQYF
TRBV29-1 | many | CSSEAKAF
TRBV20-1 | few | CSAGVPGQGLGTDTQYF
TRBV5-1 | few | CASSFESRKETQYF
TRBV5-1 | many | CASSSGVSYEQYF
TRBV9 | many | CASSTYLTTSGEETQYF
TRBV29-1 | many | CSDDPGLLPDTQYF
TRBV7-6 | NA | CASSLWSGSNQPQHF